Listed below are T cell receptor beta chains from one sample, sequenced in a study of CD8 T cells in Susac syndrome. TCRdb called the immunoSEQ multiplex PCR reads again in MiXCR, with one record for every CDR3 protein. Counted here are approximately 150,000 distinct CDR3 sequences, roughly 96% occurring once; the ten biggest clones make up around 0.12%. Sequenced sample: CD4+ T cells from PBMCs. Source of these receptors: a human donor with multiple sclerosis. Each CDR3 is given with its conserved first and last residue. The order of the fields is V gene, clone size, D gene, J gene, CDR3 protein, CDR3 DNA. A D gene is named only where the DNA matches it firmly. Clone size is shown for a subset of rows, as once, few, many or a class of expanded clone.

v_call: TRBV20-1; clone_size: .; d_call: .; j_call: TRBJ2-3; cdr3_aa: CSAREVGAPDTQYF; cdr3_nt: TGCAGTGCTAGGGAGGTCGGAGCACCAGATACGCAGTATTTT
v_call: TRBV28; clone_size: .; d_call: TRBD1; j_call: TRBJ1-5; cdr3_aa: CASITDRVGNQPQHF; cdr3_nt: TGTGCCAGCATTACGGACAGGGTTGGCAATCAGCCCCAGCATTTT
v_call: TRBV19; clone_size: .; d_call: .; j_call: TRBJ2-1; cdr3_aa: CASSMWRGKGTYNEQFF; cdr3_nt: TGTGCCAGTAGTATGTGGAGGGGAAAGGGGACTTACAATGAGCAGTTCTTC
v_call: TRBV4-1; clone_size: .; d_call: .; j_call: TRBJ2-5; cdr3_aa: CASSQESLHGETQYF; cdr3_nt: TGCGCCAGCAGCCAAGAGTCGCTGCACGGCGAGACCCAGTACTTC
v_call: TRBV12-3/TRBV12-4; clone_size: once; d_call: TRBD2; j_call: TRBJ2-1; cdr3_aa: CASSLTSGGHNEQFF; cdr3_nt: TGTGCCAGCAGTTTGACTAGCGGGGGCCACAATGAGCAGTTCTTC
v_call: TRBV9; clone_size: .; d_call: .; j_call: TRBJ2-6; cdr3_aa: CASSPQGTTSGANVLTF; cdr3_nt: TGTGCCAGCAGCCCCCAAGGGACCACCTCTGGGGCCAACGTCCTGACTTTC
v_call: TRBV6-1; clone_size: .; d_call: .; j_call: TRBJ2-5; cdr3_aa: CASSEVRETQYF; cdr3_nt: TGTGCCAGCAGTGAAGTTCGGGAGACCCAGTACTTC
v_call: TRBV7-2; clone_size: .; d_call: TRBD2; j_call: TRBJ2-4; cdr3_aa: CASSLPAGGPGTKNIQYF; cdr3_nt: TGTGCCAGCAGCCTACCAGCGGGAGGGCCGGGGACCAAAAACATTCAGTACTTC
v_call: TRBV20-1; clone_size: .; d_call: .; j_call: TRBJ1-5; cdr3_aa: CSARRSGGRQPQHF; cdr3_nt: TGCAGTGCTAGGAGGTCGGGGGGTCGGCAGCCCCAGCATTTT
v_call: TRBV28; clone_size: .; d_call: .; j_call: TRBJ1-5; cdr3_aa: CASSSKGLSNQPQHF; cdr3_nt: TGTGCCAGCAGTTCCAAGGGTTTAAGCAATCAGCCCCAGCATTTT
v_call: TRBV27; clone_size: .; d_call: TRBD1; j_call: TRBJ1-2; cdr3_aa: CAGKQGAYGYTF; cdr3_nt: TGTGCCGGAAAACAGGGGGCCTATGGCTACACCTTC
v_call: TRBV27; clone_size: .; d_call: .; j_call: TRBJ2-1; cdr3_aa: CASSFPVGEQFF; cdr3_nt: TGTGCCAGCAGTTTCCCCGTTGGTGAGCAGTTCTTC
v_call: TRBV11-2; clone_size: .; d_call: TRBD1; j_call: TRBJ2-5; cdr3_aa: CASSPNRGWETQYF; cdr3_nt: TGTGCCAGCAGCCCTAACAGGGGATGGGAGACCCAGTACTTC
v_call: TRBV7-6; clone_size: .; d_call: .; j_call: TRBJ2-7; cdr3_aa: CASSSYHSYEQYF; cdr3_nt: TGTGCCAGCAGCTCGTACCACAGTTACGAGCAGTACTTC
v_call: TRBV5-1; clone_size: .; d_call: .; j_call: TRBJ2-5; cdr3_aa: CASSLHGTEGQETQYF; cdr3_nt: TGCGCCAGCAGTTTACACGGGACTGAAGGCCAAGAGACCCAGTACTTC
v_call: TRBV20-1; clone_size: .; d_call: TRBD1; j_call: TRBJ1-2; cdr3_aa: CSAYRGLSGYTF; cdr3_nt: TGCAGTGCTTACAGGGGATTGAGTGGCTACACCTTC
v_call: TRBV27; clone_size: .; d_call: TRBD1; j_call: TRBJ1-2; cdr3_aa: CASSGQGWGGYTF; cdr3_nt: TGTGCCAGCAGCGGACAGGGCTGGGGTGGCTACACCTTC
v_call: TRBV12-3/TRBV12-4; clone_size: .; d_call: TRBD2; j_call: TRBJ2-5; cdr3_aa: CASSQRGLGTQYF; cdr3_nt: TGTGCCAGCAGTCAGCGGGGCCTCGGGACCCAGTACTTC
v_call: TRBV9; clone_size: once; d_call: .; j_call: TRBJ2-7; cdr3_aa: CASTLGEGAYEQYF; cdr3_nt: TGTGCCAGCACCCTCGGGGAGGGGGCCTACGAGCAGTACTTC
v_call: TRBV12-3/TRBV12-4; clone_size: once; d_call: TRBD1; j_call: TRBJ1-6; cdr3_aa: CASSFGTEYNSPLHF; cdr3_nt: TGTGCCAGCAGTTTCGGGACAGAGTATAATTCACCCCTCCACTTT
v_call: TRBV27; clone_size: .; d_call: TRBD1; j_call: TRBJ2-7; cdr3_aa: CASSWDRNYEQYF; cdr3_nt: TGTGCCAGCAGCTGGGACAGAAACTACGAGCAGTACTTC
v_call: TRBV7-9; clone_size: .; d_call: .; j_call: TRBJ2-5; cdr3_aa: CASSLGAGSETQYF; cdr3_nt: TGTGCCAGCAGCTTAGGCGCCGGTTCCGAGACCCAGTACTTC
v_call: TRBV2; clone_size: .; d_call: .; j_call: TRBJ1-1; cdr3_aa: CASSKQGPAFF; cdr3_nt: TGTGCCAGCAGTAAACAGGGTCCGGCTTTCTTT
v_call: TRBV7-9; clone_size: once; d_call: .; j_call: TRBJ2-5; cdr3_aa: CASSPSETQYF; cdr3_nt: TGTGCCAGCAGCCCCTCAGAGACCCAGTACTTC
v_call: TRBV7-3; clone_size: .; d_call: TRBD2; j_call: TRBJ2-1; cdr3_aa: CASSLSIAGGREQFF; cdr3_nt: TGTGCCAGCAGCTTATCGATAGCGGGAGGTCGTGAGCAGTTCTTC
v_call: TRBV12-5; clone_size: .; d_call: .; j_call: TRBJ1-1; cdr3_aa: CASGTTRTAPSEAFF; cdr3_nt: TGTGCTAGTGGGACTACCAGGACCGCTCCTTCTGAAGCTTTCTTT
v_call: TRBV12-3/TRBV12-4; clone_size: .; d_call: .; j_call: TRBJ1-1; cdr3_aa: CASSDPDALTEAFF; cdr3_nt: TGTGCCAGCAGCGATCCGGACGCACTCACTGAAGCTTTCTTT
v_call: TRBV3-1; clone_size: .; d_call: .; j_call: TRBJ2-3; cdr3_aa: CASSQAGSTDTQYF; cdr3_nt: TGTGCCAGCAGCCAAGCAGGCAGCACAGATACGCAGTATTTT
v_call: TRBV6-1; clone_size: .; d_call: .; j_call: TRBJ1-6; cdr3_aa: CASKGGQGRTYSPLHF; cdr3_nt: TGTGCCAGCAAAGGTGGCCAGGGAAGGACGTATTCACCCCTCCACTTT
v_call: TRBV20-1; clone_size: .; d_call: .; j_call: TRBJ2-2; cdr3_aa: CSASSPLRTGELFF; cdr3_nt: TGCAGTGCGTCCTCCCCCTTACGCACCGGGGAGCTGTTTTTT